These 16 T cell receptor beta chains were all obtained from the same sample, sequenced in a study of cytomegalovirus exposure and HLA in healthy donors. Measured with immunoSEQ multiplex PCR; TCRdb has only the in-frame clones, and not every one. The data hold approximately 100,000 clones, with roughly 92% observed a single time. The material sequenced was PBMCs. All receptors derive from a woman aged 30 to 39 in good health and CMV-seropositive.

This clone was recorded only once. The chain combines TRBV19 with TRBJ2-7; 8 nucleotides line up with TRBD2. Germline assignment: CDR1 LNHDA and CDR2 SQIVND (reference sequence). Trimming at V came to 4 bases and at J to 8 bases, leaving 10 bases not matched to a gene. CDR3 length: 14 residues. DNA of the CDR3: TGTGCCAGTAGTACCCCGGGACTAGTGAGTAAGCAGTACTTC. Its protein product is CASSTPGLVSKQYF.

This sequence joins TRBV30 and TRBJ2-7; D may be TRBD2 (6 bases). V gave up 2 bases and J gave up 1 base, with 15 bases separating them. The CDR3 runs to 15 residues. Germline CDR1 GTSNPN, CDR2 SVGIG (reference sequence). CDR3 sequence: CAWSTGTWLSYEQYF. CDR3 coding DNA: TGTGCCTGGAGTACCGGGACTTGGCTTTCCTACGAGCAGTACTTC.

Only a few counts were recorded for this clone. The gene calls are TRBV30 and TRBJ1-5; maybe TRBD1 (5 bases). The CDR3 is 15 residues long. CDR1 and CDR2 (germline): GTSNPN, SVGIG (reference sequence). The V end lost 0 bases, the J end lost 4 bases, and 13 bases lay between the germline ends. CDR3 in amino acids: CAWSVQAGPNQPQHF. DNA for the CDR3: TGTGCCTGGAGTGTACAGGCGGGGCCGAATCAGCCCCAGCATTTT. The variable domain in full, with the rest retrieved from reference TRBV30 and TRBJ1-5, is SQTIHQWPATLVQPVGSPLSLECTVEGTSNPNLYWYRQAAGRGLQLLFYSVGIGQISSEVPQNLSASRPQDRQFILSSKKLLLSDSGFYLCAWSVQAGPNQPQHFGDGTRLSIL.

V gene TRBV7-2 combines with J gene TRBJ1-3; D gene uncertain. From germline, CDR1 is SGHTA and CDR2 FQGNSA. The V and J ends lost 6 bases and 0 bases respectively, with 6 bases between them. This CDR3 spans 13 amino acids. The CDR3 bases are TGTGCCAGCAGGAGGAGCTCTGGAAACACCATATATTTT. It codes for CASRRSSGNTIYF.

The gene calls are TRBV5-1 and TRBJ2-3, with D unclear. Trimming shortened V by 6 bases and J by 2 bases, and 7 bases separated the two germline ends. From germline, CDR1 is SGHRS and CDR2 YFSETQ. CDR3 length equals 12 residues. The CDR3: CASTHNTDTQYF. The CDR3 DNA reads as TGCGCCAGCACCCACAACACAGATACGCAGTATTTT.

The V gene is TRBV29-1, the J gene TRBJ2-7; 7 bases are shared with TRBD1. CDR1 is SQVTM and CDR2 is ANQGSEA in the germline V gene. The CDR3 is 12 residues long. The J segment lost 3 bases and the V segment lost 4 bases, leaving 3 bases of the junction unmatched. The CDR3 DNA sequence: TGCAGCGTTGGGGACAGCGACTACGAGCAGTACTTC. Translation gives CSVGDSDYEQYF.

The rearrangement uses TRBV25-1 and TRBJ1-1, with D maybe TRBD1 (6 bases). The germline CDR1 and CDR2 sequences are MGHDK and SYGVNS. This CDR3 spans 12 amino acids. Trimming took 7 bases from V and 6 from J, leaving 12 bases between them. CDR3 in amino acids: CASTRGRAEAFF. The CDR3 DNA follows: TGTGCCAGCACCAGGGGTAGAGCTGAAGCTTTCTTT. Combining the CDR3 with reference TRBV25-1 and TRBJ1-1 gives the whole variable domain EADIYQTPRYLVIGTGKKITLECSQTMGHDKMYWYQQDPGMELHLIHYSYGVNSTEKGDLSSESTVSRIRTEHFPLTLESARPSHTSQYLCASTRGRAEAFFGQGTRLTVV.

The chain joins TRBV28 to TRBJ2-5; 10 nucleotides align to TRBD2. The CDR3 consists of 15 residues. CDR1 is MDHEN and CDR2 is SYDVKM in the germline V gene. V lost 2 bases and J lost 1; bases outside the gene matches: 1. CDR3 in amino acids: CASSLTSGTQETQYF. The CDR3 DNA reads TGTGCCAGCAGTTTAACTAGCGGGACCCAAGAGACCCAGTACTTC.

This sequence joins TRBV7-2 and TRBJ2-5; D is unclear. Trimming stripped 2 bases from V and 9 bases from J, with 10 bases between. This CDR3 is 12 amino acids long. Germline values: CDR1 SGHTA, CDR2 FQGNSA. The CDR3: CASSLSLAAQYF. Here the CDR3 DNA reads TGTGCCAGCAGCTTAAGTTTGGCGGCCCAGTACTTC.

CDR3 in DNA: TGTGCCAGCAGGCCGACTCTTAGCGGGAGGGCCAATGAGCAGTTCTTC. Its translation: CASRPTLSGRANEQFF. This chain links TRBV5-6 with TRBJ2-1; TRBD2 agrees at 11 bases. CDR1 is SGHDT and CDR2 is YYEEEE in the germline V gene. J was trimmed by 6 bases and V by 5 bases; bases with no gene match: 10. The CDR3 spans 16 residues. The full variable domain, with the rest looked up from reference TRBV5-6 and TRBJ2-1, is DAGVTQSPTHLIKTRGQQVTLRCSPKSGHDTVSWYQQALGQGPQFIFQYYEEEERQRGNFPDRFSGHQFPNYSSELNVNALLLGDSALYLCASRPTLSGRANEQFFGPGTRLTVL.

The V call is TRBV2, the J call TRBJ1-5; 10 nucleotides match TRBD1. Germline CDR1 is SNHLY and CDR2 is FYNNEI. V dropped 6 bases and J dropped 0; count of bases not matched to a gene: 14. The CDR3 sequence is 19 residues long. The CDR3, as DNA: TGTGCCAGCAGCGGAAGTCCCGGGACAGGGGAATATAGCAATCAGCCCCAGCATTTT. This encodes CASSGSPGTGEYSNQPQHF.

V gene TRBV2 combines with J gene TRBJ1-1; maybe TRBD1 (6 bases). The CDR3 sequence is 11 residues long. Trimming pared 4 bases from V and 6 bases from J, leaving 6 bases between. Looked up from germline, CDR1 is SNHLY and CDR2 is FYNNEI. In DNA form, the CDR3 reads TGTGCCAGCAGTGGGACAGCTGAAGCTTTCTTT. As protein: CASSGTAEAFF. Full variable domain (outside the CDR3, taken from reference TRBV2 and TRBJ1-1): EPEVTQTPSHQVTQMGQEVILRCVPISNHLYFYWYRQILGQKVEFLVSFYNNEISEKSEIFDDQFSVERPDGSNFTLKIRSTKLEDSAMYFCASSGTAEAFFGQGTRLTVV.

This chain's CDR3 is CASSLYGTGANVLTF. The CDR3 region has the DNA TGCGCCAGCAGCTTGTACGGTACTGGGGCCAACGTCCTGACTTTC. The chain has TRBV5-1 and TRBJ2-6; D remains ambiguous. The V end lost 1 base, the J end lost 2 bases, and 7 bases lay between the germline ends. The CDR3 has 15 amino acids. Germline-derived CDR1 and CDR2 are SGHRS and YFSETQ.

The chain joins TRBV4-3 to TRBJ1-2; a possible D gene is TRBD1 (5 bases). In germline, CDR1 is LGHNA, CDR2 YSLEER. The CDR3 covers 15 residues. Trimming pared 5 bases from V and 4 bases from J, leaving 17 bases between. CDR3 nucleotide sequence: TGCGCCAGCAGCTTGAGCCCTTTACAGGTCTATGGCTACACCTTC. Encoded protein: CASSLSPLQVYGYTF.

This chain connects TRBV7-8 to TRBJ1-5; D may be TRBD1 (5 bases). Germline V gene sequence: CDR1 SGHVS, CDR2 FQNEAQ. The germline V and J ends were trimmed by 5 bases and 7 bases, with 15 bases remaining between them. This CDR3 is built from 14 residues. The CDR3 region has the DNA TGTGCCAGCAGCCCCACATCGGGGGTCCAGCCCCAGCATTTT. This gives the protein CASSPTSGVQPQHF.

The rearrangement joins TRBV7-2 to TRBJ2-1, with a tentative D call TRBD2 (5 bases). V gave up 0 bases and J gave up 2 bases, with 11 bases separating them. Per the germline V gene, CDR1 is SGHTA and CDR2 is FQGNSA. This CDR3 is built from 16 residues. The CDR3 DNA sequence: TGTGCCAGCAGCTTAGCGCGTGGAGGACCCTACAATGAGCAGTTCTTC. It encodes CASSLARGGPYNEQFF.